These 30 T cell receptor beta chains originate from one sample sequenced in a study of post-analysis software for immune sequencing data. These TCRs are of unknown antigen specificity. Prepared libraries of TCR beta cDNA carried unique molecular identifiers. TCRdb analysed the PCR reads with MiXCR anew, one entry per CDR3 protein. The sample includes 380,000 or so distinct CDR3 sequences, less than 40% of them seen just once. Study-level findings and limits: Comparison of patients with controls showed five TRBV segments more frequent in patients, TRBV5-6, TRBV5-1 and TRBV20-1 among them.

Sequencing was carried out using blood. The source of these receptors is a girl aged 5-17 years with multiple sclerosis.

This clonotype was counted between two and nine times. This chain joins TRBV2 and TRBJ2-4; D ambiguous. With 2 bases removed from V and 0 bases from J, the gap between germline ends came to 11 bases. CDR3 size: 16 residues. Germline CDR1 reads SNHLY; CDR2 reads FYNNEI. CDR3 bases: TGTGCCAGCAGTGAACTCAGCAGCATAGCCAAAAACATTCAGTACTTC. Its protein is CASSELSSIAKNIQYF.

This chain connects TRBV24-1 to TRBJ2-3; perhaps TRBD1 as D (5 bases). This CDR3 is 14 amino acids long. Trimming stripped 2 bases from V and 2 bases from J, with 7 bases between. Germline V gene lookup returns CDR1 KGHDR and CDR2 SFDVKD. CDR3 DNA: TGTGCCACCAGTGATTCAGGGTACACAGATACGCAGTATTTT. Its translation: CATSDSGYTDTQYF.

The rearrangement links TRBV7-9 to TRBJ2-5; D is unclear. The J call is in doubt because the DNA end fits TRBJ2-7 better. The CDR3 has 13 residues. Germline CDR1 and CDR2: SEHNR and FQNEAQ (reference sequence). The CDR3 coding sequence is TGTGCCAGCAGCTTAGAAGTCACCTACGAGCAGTACTTC. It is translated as CASSLEVTYEQYF.

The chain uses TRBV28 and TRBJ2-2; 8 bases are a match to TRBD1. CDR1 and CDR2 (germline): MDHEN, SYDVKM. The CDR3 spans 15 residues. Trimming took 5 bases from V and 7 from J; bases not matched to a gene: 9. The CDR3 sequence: CASSPLGQGVGELFF. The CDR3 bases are TGTGCCAGCAGTCCCCTCGGACAGGGCGTCGGGGAGCTGTTTTTT.

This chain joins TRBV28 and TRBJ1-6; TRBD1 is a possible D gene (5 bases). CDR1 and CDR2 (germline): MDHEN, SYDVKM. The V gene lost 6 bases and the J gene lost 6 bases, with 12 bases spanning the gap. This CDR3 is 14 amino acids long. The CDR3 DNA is TGTGCCAGCAGCCCGGAGACAGCTAATTCACCCCTCCACTTT. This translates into CASSPETANSPLHF.

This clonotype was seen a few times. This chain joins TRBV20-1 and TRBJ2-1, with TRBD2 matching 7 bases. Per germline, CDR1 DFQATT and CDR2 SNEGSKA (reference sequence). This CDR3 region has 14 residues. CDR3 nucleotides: TGCAGCCCTAAGGCTAGCGGTTCCTACAATGAGCAGTTCTTC. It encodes CSPKASGSYNEQFF.

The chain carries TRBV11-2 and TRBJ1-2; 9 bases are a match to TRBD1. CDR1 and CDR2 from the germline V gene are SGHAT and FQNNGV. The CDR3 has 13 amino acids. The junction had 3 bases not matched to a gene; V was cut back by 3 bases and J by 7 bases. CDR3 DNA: TGTGCCAGCAGCTTTGGGACAGGGACTGGCTACACCTTC. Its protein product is CASSFGTGTGYTF.

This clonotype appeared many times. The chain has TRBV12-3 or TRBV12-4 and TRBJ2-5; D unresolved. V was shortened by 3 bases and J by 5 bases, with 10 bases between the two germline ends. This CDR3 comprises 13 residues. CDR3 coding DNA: TGTGCCAGCAGTTTGCCCCCCCTGGAGACCCAGTACTTC. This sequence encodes CASSLPPLETQYF.

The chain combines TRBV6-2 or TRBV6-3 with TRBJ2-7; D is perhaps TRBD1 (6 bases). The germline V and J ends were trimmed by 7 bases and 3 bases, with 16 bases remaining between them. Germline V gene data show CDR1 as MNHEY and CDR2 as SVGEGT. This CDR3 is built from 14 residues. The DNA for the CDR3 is TGTGCCAGCATCTCCGGGACAAGCAACTACGAGCAGTACTTC. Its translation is CASISGTSNYEQYF.

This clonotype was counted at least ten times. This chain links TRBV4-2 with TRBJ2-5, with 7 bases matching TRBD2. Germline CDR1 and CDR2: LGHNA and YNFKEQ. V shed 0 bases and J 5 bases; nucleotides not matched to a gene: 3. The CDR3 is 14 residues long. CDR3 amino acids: CASSQDAGEETQYF. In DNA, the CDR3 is TGTGCCAGCAGCCAAGATGCGGGGGAGGAGACCCAGTACTTC.

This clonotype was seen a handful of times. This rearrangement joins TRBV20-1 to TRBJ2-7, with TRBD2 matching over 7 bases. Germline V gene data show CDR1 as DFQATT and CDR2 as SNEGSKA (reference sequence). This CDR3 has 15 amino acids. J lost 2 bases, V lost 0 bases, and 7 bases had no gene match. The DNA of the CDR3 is TGCAGTGCTAGAGATCCGGCTAGCGGTACCTACGAGCAGTACTTC. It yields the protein CSARDPASGTYEQYF.

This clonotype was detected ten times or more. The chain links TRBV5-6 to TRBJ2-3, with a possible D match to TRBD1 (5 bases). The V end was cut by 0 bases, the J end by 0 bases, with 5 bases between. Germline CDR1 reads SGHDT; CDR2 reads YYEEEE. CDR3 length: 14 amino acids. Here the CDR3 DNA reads TGTGCCAGCAGCTTGGGACAGAGCACAGATACGCAGTATTTT. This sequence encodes CASSLGQSTDTQYF.

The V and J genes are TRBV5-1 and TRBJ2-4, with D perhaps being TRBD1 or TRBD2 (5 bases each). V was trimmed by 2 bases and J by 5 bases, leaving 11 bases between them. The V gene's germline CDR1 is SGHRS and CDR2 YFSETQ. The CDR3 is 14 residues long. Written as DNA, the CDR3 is TGCGCCAGCAGCTTAAGGTGGGACCAAAACATTCAGTACTTC. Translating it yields CASSLRWDQNIQYF.

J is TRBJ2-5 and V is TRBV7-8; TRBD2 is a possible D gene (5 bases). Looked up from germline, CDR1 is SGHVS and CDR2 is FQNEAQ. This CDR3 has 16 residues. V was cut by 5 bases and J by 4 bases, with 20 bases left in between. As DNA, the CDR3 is TGTGCCAGCAGCCCCCGACGGGCCGGGGTGAGAGAGACCCAGTACTTC. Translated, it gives CASSPRRAGVRETQYF.

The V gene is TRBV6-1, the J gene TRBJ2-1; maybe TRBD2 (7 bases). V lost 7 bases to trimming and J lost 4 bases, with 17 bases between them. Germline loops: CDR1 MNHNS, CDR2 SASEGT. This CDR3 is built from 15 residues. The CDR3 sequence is CASTEGGGPYNEQFF. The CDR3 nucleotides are TGTGCCAGCACCGAGGGGGGGGGACCTTACAATGAGCAGTTCTTC.

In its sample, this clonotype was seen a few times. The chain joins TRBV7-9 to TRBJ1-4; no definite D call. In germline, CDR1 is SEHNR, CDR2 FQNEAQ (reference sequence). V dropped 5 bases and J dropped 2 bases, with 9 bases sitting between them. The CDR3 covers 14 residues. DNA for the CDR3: TGTGCCAGCAGCCACGAGGCCACTAATGAAAAACTGTTTTTT. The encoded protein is CASSHEATNEKLFF.

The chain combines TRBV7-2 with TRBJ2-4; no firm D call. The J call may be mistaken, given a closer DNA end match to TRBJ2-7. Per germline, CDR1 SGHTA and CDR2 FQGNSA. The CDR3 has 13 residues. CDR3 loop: CASSLVHPYEQYF. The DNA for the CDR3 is TGTGCCAGCAGCTTAGTGCACCCCTACGAGCAGTACTTC.

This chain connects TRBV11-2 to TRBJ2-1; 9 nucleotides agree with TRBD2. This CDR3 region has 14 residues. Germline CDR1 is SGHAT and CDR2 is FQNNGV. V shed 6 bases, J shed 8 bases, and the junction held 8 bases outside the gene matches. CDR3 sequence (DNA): TGTGCCAGCAGGGACGCGGGGGGGCGGGATGAGCAGTTCTTC. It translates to CASRDAGGRDEQFF.

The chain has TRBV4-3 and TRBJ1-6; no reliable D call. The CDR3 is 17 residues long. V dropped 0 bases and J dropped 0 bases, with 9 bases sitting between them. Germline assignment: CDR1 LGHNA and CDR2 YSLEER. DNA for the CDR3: TGCGCCAGCAGCCAAGATTACGCGAGCTCCTATAATTCACCCCTCCACTTT. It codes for CASSQDYASSYNSPLHF.

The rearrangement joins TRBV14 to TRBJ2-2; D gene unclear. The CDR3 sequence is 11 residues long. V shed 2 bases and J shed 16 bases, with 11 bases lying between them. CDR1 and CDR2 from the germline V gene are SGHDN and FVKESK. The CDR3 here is CASSQNRKRFF. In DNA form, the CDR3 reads TGTGCCAGCAGCCAAAATAGGAAGCGGTTTTTT.

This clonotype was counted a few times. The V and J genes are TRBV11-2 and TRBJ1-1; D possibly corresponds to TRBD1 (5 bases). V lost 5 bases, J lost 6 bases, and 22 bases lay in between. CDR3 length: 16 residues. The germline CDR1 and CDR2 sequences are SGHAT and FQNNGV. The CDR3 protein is CASSPPGPPSGPEAFF. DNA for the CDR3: TGTGCCAGCAGCCCCCCGGGACCCCCCTCGGGGCCTGAAGCTTTCTTT.

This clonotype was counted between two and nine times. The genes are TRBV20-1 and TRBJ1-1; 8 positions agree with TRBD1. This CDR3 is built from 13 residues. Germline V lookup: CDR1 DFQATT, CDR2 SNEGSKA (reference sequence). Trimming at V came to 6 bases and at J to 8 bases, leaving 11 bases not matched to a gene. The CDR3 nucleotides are TGCAGTGCGCCTCCGGGACAGGAGATAGAAGCTTTCTTT. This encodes CSAPPGQEIEAFF.

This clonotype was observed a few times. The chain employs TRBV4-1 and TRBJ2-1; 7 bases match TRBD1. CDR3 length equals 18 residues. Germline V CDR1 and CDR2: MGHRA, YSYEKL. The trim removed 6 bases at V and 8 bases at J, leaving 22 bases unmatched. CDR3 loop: CASRFTYRGRNRGDEQFF. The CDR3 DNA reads TGCGCCAGCAGGTTTACTTACAGGGGACGAAATCGGGGTGATGAGCAGTTCTTC.

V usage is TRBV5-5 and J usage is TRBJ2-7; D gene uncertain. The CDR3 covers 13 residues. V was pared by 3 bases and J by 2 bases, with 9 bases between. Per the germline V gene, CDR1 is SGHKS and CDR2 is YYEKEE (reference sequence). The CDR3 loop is CASSSPDTYEQYF. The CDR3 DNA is TGTGCCAGCAGCTCCCCAGACACCTACGAGCAGTACTTC.

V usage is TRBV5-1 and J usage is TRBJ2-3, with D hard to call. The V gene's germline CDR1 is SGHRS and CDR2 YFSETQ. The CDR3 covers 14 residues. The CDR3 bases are TGCGCTAACAGCTTAACCGCTAGCACAGATACGCAGTATTTT. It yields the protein CANSLTASTDTQYF. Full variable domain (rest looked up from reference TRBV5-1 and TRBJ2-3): KAGVTQTPRYLIKTRGQQVTLSCSPISGHRSVSWYQQTPGQGLQFLFEYFSETQRNKGNFPGRFSGRQFSNSRSEMNVSTLELGDSALYLCANSLTASTDTQYFGPGTRLTVL.

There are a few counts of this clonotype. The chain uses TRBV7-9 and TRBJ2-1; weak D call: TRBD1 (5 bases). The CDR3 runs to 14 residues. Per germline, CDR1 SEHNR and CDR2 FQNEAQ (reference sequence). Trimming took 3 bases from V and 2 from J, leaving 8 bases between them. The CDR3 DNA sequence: TGTGCCAGCAGCTTCACGACAGCCTACAATGAGCAGTTCTTC. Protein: CASSFTTAYNEQFF.

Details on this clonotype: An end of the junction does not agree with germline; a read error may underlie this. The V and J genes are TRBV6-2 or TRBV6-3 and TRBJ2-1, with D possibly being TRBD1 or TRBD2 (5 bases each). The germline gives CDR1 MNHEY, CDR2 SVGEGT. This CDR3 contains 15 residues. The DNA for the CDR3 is TGTGCCAGCAGATCCCGGGACGGAATATACAACGAGCAGTTCTTC. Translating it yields CASRSRDGIYNEQFF.

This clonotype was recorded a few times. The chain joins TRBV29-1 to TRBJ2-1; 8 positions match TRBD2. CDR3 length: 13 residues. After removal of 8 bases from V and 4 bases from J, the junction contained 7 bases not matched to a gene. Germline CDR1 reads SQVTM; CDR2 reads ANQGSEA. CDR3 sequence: CSSRGGQYNEQFF. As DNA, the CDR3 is TGCAGCTCCCGGGGGGGGCAATACAATGAGCAGTTCTTC.

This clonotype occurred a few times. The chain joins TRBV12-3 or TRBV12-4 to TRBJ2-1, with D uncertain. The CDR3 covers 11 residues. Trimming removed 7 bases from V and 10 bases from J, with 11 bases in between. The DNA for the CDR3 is TGTGCCAGCACTTCTCGGATCGAGCAGTTCTTC. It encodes CASTSRIEQFF.

The CDR3 DNA reads TGTGCCATCTGCGGGGGGGCGGGAGAGACCCAGTACTTC. Its translation is CAICGGAGETQYF. The chain joins TRBV10-3 to TRBJ2-7, with TRBD2 identical over 9 bases. The DNA end is a closer match to TRBJ2-5, so the J assignment may be wrong. This CDR3 spans 13 amino acids. Germline V CDR1 and CDR2: ENHRY, SYGVKD.